Following are 24 T cell receptor beta chains from one sample sequenced in a study of PD-L1 blockade in urothelial cancer. Regarding time point: pretreatment peripheral blood. Profiled with immunoSEQ multiplex PCR; TCRdb holds only in-frame clones, not every one. The sample includes 55,000 to 80,000 clones, about 86% of them seen just once. The specimen was PBMCs, collected around atezolizumab (anti-PD-L1) treatment. The source of these receptors is a man between 65 and 80 years old with urothelial cancer.

The chain uses TRBV2 and TRBJ2-7; 8 nucleotides agree with TRBD1. V lost 7 bases, J lost 3 bases, and 2 bases stayed unmatched. The length of the CDR3 is 12 residues. Germline V gives CDR1 SNHLY, CDR2 FYNNEI. DNA of the CDR3: TGTGCCAGCATGGACAGGGTCTACGAGCAGTACTTC. Translation: CASMDRVYEQYF.

V usage is TRBV5-1 and J usage is TRBJ1-1, with 9 bases matching TRBD1. V was clipped by 3 bases and J by 3 bases; unmatched bases: 9. This CDR3 region has 16 residues. The germline gives CDR1 SGHRS, CDR2 YFSETQ. The CDR3 DNA follows: TGCGCCAGCAGCTCCCCGGACAGGGGCGCGGACACTGAAGCTTTCTTT. Amino acid sequence: CASSSPDRGADTEAFF. The variable domain in full, completed from reference TRBV5-1 and TRBJ1-1, reads KAGVTQTPRYLIKTRGQQVTLSCSPISGHRSVSWYQQTPGQGLQFLFEYFSETQRNKGNFPGRFSGRQFSNSRSEMNVSTLELGDSALYLCASSSPDRGADTEAFFGQGTRLTVV.

The J gene is TRBJ2-1, the V gene TRBV7-9; 13 nucleotides align to TRBD2. This CDR3 contains 14 residues. The trim removed 5 bases at V and 9 bases at J, leaving 4 bases unmatched. Germline loops: CDR1 SEHNR, CDR2 FQNEAQ (reference sequence). The CDR3 region has the DNA TGTGCCAGCAGCCTTGGACTAGCGGGAGCTGAGCAGTTCTTC. Translated: CASSLGLAGAEQFF.

V usage is TRBV28 and J usage is TRBJ1-3, with a tentative D call TRBD1 (6 bases). V dropped 5 bases and J dropped 5 bases, with 16 bases sitting between them. The CDR3 loop spans 15 amino acids. Germline loops: CDR1 MDHEN, CDR2 SYDVKM. CDR3 nucleotide sequence: TGTGCCAGCAGTAGCTCCGGGGGGCTGAGAAACACCATATATTTT. Amino acids: CASSSSGGLRNTIYF.

This clone was seen only a few times. The CDR3 reads CASSFVGEQFF. The DNA for the CDR3 is TGTGCCAGCAGTTTCGTCGGTGAGCAGTTCTTC. V is TRBV28 and J is TRBJ2-1, with D unclear. Germline loops: CDR1 MDHEN, CDR2 SYDVKM. The germline V and J ends were trimmed by 3 bases and 9 bases, with 6 bases remaining between them. The CDR3 length is 11 residues. Drawing the rest from reference TRBV28 and TRBJ2-1, the complete variable domain is DVKVTQSSRYLVKRTGEKVFLECVQDMDHENMFWYRQDPGLGLRLIYFSYDVKMKEKGDIPEGYSVSREKKERFSLILESASTNQTSMYLCASSFVGEQFFGPGTRLTVL.

The chain employs TRBV19 and TRBJ2-2, with D possibly matching TRBD1 (5 bases). Germline assignment: CDR1 LNHDA and CDR2 SQIVND (reference sequence). There are 14 residues in the CDR3. V lost 1 base and J lost 6, with 9 bases in between. The CDR3 is CASSIVQGAGELFF. The CDR3 DNA sequence: TGTGCCAGTAGTATAGTGCAAGGGGCCGGGGAGCTGTTTTTT.

The chain recombines TRBV2 with TRBJ1-3, with D perhaps TRBD1 (5 bases). CDR1 SNHLY and CDR2 FYNNEI come from the germline V gene. The V and J ends lost 2 bases and 2 bases respectively, with 16 bases between them. This CDR3 is built from 17 residues. The CDR3 is CASSEQGLSRAGNTIYF. Here the CDR3 DNA reads TGTGCCAGCAGTGAACAGGGTTTGTCTCGTGCTGGAAACACCATATATTTT. Full variable domain (missing parts from reference TRBV2 and TRBJ1-3): EPEVTQTPSHQVTQMGQEVILRCVPISNHLYFYWYRQILGQKVEFLVSFYNNEISEKSEIFDDQFSVERPDGSNFTLKIRSTKLEDSAMYFCASSEQGLSRAGNTIYFGEGSWLTVV.

V usage is TRBV19 and J usage is TRBJ1-1, with 11 bases identical to TRBD1. Germline-derived CDR1 and CDR2 are LNHDA and SQIVND (reference sequence). The J segment lost 1 base and the V segment lost 5 bases, leaving 9 bases of the junction unmatched. CDR3 length: 17 amino acids. CDR3 nucleotides: TGTGCCAGTAGTCCCATCGGGACAGGGGGTAGGAACACTGAAGCTTTCTTT. Translation gives CASSPIGTGGRNTEAFF. The full variable domain, rest sourced from reference TRBV19 and TRBJ1-1, is DGGITQSPKYLFRKEGQNVTLSCEQNLNHDAMYWYRQDPGQGLRLIYYSQIVNDFQKGDIAEGYSVSREKKESFPLTVTSAQKNPTAFYLCASSPIGTGGRNTEAFFGQGTRLTVV.

This clone showed up just once. This chain joins TRBV2 and TRBJ2-5; TRBD2 is a possible D gene (6 bases). CDR1 is SNHLY, CDR2 FYNNEI, per germline. CDR3 length: 13 residues. Trimming cost V 5 bases and J 1 base, with 8 bases left between them. CDR3 sequence: CASSRDSQETQYF. DNA for the CDR3: TGTGCCAGCAGTCGGGACTCCCAAGAGACCCAGTACTTC.

V usage is TRBV5-1 and J usage is TRBJ1-5; D perhaps matches TRBD1 (6 bases). CDR3 length: 13 residues. Deletions cut 4 bases from V and 4 bases from J, with 9 bases between. Germline values: CDR1 SGHRS, CDR2 YFSETQ. For the CDR3, the DNA is TGCGCCAGCAGCGAACAGGGTAATCAGCCCCAGCATTTT. It is translated as CASSEQGNQPQHF.

This clone was counted a single time. The chain employs TRBV7-9 and TRBJ2-5; 15 bases are shared with TRBD2. CDR1 SEHNR and CDR2 FQNEAQ come from the germline V gene (reference sequence). V was clipped by 5 bases and J by 3 bases; unmatched bases: 10. The CDR3 covers 18 residues. This CDR3 is CASSKPSRTSGREETQYF. CDR3 bases: TGTGCCAGCAGCAAACCATCCAGGACTAGCGGGAGGGAAGAGACCCAGTACTTC.

This chain links TRBV5-4 with TRBJ2-1; TRBD2 agrees at 7 bases. There are 15 residues in the CDR3. V lost 4 bases and J lost 2; bases outside the gene matches: 6. Germline V lookup: CDR1 SGHNT, CDR2 YYREEE (reference sequence). The DNA of the CDR3 is TGTGCCAGCAGCCCAACGGGACTAACCTACAATGAGCAGTTCTTC. It yields the protein CASSPTGLTYNEQFF.

The chain couples TRBV19 to TRBJ2-2; no reliable D call. CDR1 and CDR2 (germline): LNHDA, SQIVND (reference sequence). V was pared by 2 bases and J by 1 base, with 5 bases between. The CDR3 extends over 14 amino acids. As DNA, the CDR3 is TGTGCCAGTAGTATATCCGGGAACACCGGGGAGCTGTTTTTT. The encoded protein is CASSISGNTGELFF.

The rearrangement joins TRBV5-1 to TRBJ1-4; D gene uncertain. This CDR3 contains 15 residues. Per germline, CDR1 SGHRS and CDR2 YFSETQ. V shed 3 bases and J shed 6 bases, with 15 bases lying between them. The CDR3 region is CASSSNTRKDEKLFF. The CDR3 nucleotides read TGCGCCAGCAGCTCGAACACGAGGAAGGATGAAAAACTGTTTTTT.

The genes are TRBV5-1 and TRBJ2-1; 8 bases agree with TRBD2. This CDR3 contains 16 residues. The V segment lost 2 bases and the J segment 7 bases; nucleotides outside the gene matches: 11. Germline assignment: CDR1 SGHRS and CDR2 YFSETQ. CDR3 protein: CASSFRRLAGTNEQFF. CDR3 DNA: TGCGCCAGCAGCTTCCGACGGCTAGCGGGTACTAATGAGCAGTTCTTC.

This clone was picked up one time. This chain connects TRBV5-1 to TRBJ1-1; no definite D call. This CDR3 has 15 amino acids. V lost 4 bases and J lost 4, with 17 bases in between. The germline CDR1 and CDR2 sequences are SGHRS and YFSETQ. CDR3 DNA: TGCGCCAGCAGCCCCCATCTACTAGGGCCCACTGAAGCTTTCTTT. Translating gives CASSPHLLGPTEAFF.

This chain links TRBV10-1 with TRBJ2-1; TRBD2 agrees at 9 bases. The CDR3 length is 15 residues. The junction had 7 bases not matched to a gene; V was cut back by 5 bases and J by 5 bases. Germline V CDR1 and CDR2: WNHNN, SYGVQD (reference sequence). CDR3: CASSLTSGLNNEQFF. Written as DNA, the CDR3 is TGCGCCAGCAGTCTCACTAGCGGGCTGAACAATGAGCAGTTCTTC.

The chain couples TRBV4-2 to TRBJ2-2, with TRBD2 matching over 13 bases. Unmatched junction bases numbered 5, after V lost 0 bases and J lost 4 bases. The CDR3 is 18 residues long. CDR1 and CDR2 (germline): LGHNA, YNFKEQ. Here the CDR3 reads CASSQDSTSGRVTGELFF. CDR3 DNA: TGTGCCAGCAGCCAAGATTCAACTAGCGGGAGGGTCACCGGGGAGCTGTTTTTT.

The rearrangement joins TRBV5-1 to TRBJ2-3; 8 bases match TRBD1. Germline lookup yields CDR1 SGHRS and CDR2 YFSETQ. The CDR3 is made up of 16 amino acids. With 1 base clipped from V and 1 base from J, the junction kept 5 bases outside the gene matches. This CDR3 reads CASSLWGQAGTDTQYF. The CDR3 coding sequence is TGCGCCAGCAGCTTGTGGGGACAGGCAGGCACAGATACGCAGTATTTT.

V gene TRBV18 combines with J gene TRBJ2-2; 8 bases agree with TRBD1. In germline, CDR1 is KGHSH, CDR2 LQKENI. V lost 3 bases and J lost 2; bases outside the gene matches: 2. There are 15 residues in the CDR3. CDR3 sequence (DNA): TGTGCCAGCTCACCGGGACAGGAAAACACCGGGGAGCTGTTTTTT. Amino acid sequence: CASSPGQENTGELFF. The full variable domain, rest sourced from reference TRBV18 and TRBJ2-2, is NAGVMQNPRHLVRRRGQEARLRCSPMKGHSHVYWYRQLPEEGLKFMVYLQKENIIDESGMPKERFSAEFPKEGPSILRIQQVVRGDSAAYFCASSPGQENTGELFFGEGSRLTVL.

The V and J genes are TRBV2 and TRBJ1-5; 8 bases match TRBD1. With V trimmed by 4 bases and J by 2 bases, 7 bases remained unmatched. Germline CDR1 reads SNHLY; CDR2 reads FYNNEI. The CDR3 length is 16 residues. The CDR3 DNA follows: TGTGCCAGCAGTGCCCGAGAGACAGGGGGCAATCAGCCCCAGCATTTT. Amino acid sequence: CASSARETGGNQPQHF.

V is TRBV2 and J is TRBJ1-5; D not resolved. The CDR3 totals 14 residues. CDR1 SNHLY and CDR2 FYNNEI come from the germline V gene. V was clipped by 4 bases and J by 1 base, with 8 bases between them. Written as DNA, the CDR3 is TGTGCCAGCAGTGTCGAGAAAAGCAATCAGCCCCAGCATTTT. This encodes CASSVEKSNQPQHF. The full variable domain, with the rest looked up from reference TRBV2 and TRBJ1-5, is EPEVTQTPSHQVTQMGQEVILRCVPISNHLYFYWYRQILGQKVEFLVSFYNNEISEKSEIFDDQFSVERPDGSNFTLKIRSTKLEDSAMYFCASSVEKSNQPQHFGDGTRLSIL.

The chain joins TRBV19 to TRBJ2-1, with 13 positions matching TRBD2. Losses at the gene ends were 1 base for V and 9 bases for J; bases not matched to a gene: 9. This CDR3 is 17 amino acids long. From germline, CDR1 is LNHDA and CDR2 SQIVND (reference sequence). This CDR3 is CASSIVTSGRGKGEQFF. CDR3 in DNA: TGTGCCAGTAGTATAGTTACTAGCGGGAGGGGAAAGGGTGAGCAGTTCTTC.

The rearrangement uses TRBV6-6 and TRBJ1-3, with 8 bases fitting TRBD1. The CDR3 contains 15 residues. Germline CDR1 and CDR2: MNHNY and SVGAGI (reference sequence). V trimming: 3 bases; J trimming: 2 bases; junction bases outside the gene matches: 3. In DNA form, the CDR3 reads TGTGCCAGCAGTTATTCGGACAGGGCTGGAAACACCATATATTTT. Residues: CASSYSDRAGNTIYF.